This T cell receptor (beta chain) stems from a study of blood T cell repertoires in COVID-19. About the research overall: Acute and convalescent COVID-19 specimens originated in the United States, Italy and Spain. Sources were T cells, B-cell-depleted T cells, or PBMCs; the material itself was cDNA or gDNA.

Between the trimmed V and J ends, which lost 8 bases and 5 bases, there was a span of 23 bases. This CDR3 has 16 residues. Germline CDR1 reads PRHDT; CDR2 reads FYEKMQ (reference sequence). Authors' data handling: Estimated nucleated cell counts came from reference gene primer amplification. The method was immunoSEQ multiplex PCR; TCRdb's version includes in-frame clones alone and lacks a portion of them. The V and J calls and clone size are taken from that table; D and trimming were inferred from the DNA. The profile shows some 320,000 clones, over 85% of them singletons. Enrolment of Seattle patients took place during active infection, and they were followed longitudinally.

The rearrangement links TRBV13 to TRBJ2-3; a possible D gene is TRBD2 (6 bases). The TCR comes from a woman aged 25 to 39 with COVID-19, enrolled during active disease. The sample was peripheral blood. Written as DNA, the CDR3 is TGTGCCAGCGCGAAAAAGCCGGTCGGGACTGGAGATACGCAGTATTTT. Translated, it gives CASAKKPVGTGDTQYF.